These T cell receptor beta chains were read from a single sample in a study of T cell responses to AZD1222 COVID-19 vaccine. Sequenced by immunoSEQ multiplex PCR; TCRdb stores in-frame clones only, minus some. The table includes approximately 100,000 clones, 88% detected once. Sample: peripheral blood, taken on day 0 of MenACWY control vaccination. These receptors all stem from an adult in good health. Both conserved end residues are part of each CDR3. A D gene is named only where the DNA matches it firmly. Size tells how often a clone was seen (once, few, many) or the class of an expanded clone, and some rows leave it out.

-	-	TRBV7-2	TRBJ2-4	CASSLSGIAKNIQYF	TGTGCCAGCAGCTTGAGCGGAATAGCCAAAAACATTCAGTACTTC
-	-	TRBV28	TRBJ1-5	CASSNNQPQHF	TGTGCCAGCAGTAACAATCAGCCCCAGCATTTT
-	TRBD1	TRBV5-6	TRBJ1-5	CASSLRRGQDLNQPQHF	TGTGCCAGCAGCCTCCGCAGGGGACAGGACTTGAATCAGCCCCAGCATTTT
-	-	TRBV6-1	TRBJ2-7	CASSDLGVDEQYF	TGTGCCAGCAGTGATTTGGGGGTGGACGAGCAGTACTTC
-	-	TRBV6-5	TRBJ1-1	CASSRGLLGTEAFF	TGTGCCAGCAGTAGGGGTCTTTTAGGGACTGAAGCTTTCTTT
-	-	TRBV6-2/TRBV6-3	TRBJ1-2	CASSYSGRPKNGYTF	TGTGCCAGCAGTTACTCGGGCCGCCCTAAGAATGGCTACACCTTC
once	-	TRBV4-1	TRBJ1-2	CASSPRLGYENYGYTF	TGCGCCAGCAGTCCAAGGTTGGGATATGAGAACTATGGCTACACCTTC
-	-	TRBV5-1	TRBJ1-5	CASSLGGLNQPQHF	TGCGCCAGCAGCTTAGGAGGGCTCAATCAGCCCCAGCATTTT
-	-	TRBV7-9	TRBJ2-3	CASSPLSGTQYF	TGTGCCAGCAGCCCCCTTTCGGGTACGCAGTATTTT
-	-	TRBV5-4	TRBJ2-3	CASSPDWFSTDTQYF	TGTGCCAGCAGCCCGGACTGGTTTAGCACAGATACGCAGTATTTT
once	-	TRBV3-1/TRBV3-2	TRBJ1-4	CASSQWSDRTNEKLFF	TGTGCCAGCAGCCAATGGAGCGACAGAACTAATGAAAAACTGTTTTTT
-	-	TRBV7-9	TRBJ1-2	CASSLMQYDYTF	TGTGCCAGCAGCTTAATGCAGTACGACTACACCTTC
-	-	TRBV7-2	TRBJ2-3	CASSSHSTDTQYF	TGTGCCAGCAGCTCCCATTCGACAGATACGCAGTATTTT
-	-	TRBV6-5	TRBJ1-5	CASTRTKYGQPQHF	TGTGCCAGTACCCGGACGAAATATGGGCAGCCCCAGCATTTT
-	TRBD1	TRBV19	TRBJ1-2	CASSTQGGNYGYTF	TGTGCCAGTAGTACCCAGGGGGGGAACTATGGCTACACCTTC
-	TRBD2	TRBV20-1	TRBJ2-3	CSASKASGSSDTQYF	TGCAGTGCTAGTAAAGCTAGCGGGAGTTCAGATACGCAGTATTTT
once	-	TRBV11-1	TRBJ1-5	CASSGGQNQPQHF	TGTGCCAGCTCGGGCGGACAGAATCAGCCCCAGCATTTT
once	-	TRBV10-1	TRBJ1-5	CASSEVQGSNQPQHF	TGCGCCAGCAGTGAGGTTCAGGGTAGCAATCAGCCCCAGCATTTT
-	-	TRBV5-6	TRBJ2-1	CASSSQFGRNNEQFF	TGTGCCAGCAGCTCCCAGTTCGGGAGAAACAATGAGCAGTTCTTC